A single sample is the source of the 5 T cell receptor beta chains below, sequenced in a study of vaccination and CD4 T cells after COVID-19 (dated by TCRdb to between 2022 and 2023). These receptors are not linked to any known antigen. The label giving this sample's treatment or condition can be read as: roughly 11-day PBMC culture with coronavirus spike peptide pools or control peptides (ViraFEST assay). The library was obtained by PCR. TCRdb records Illumina iSeq 100 as the sequencer. DNA from cultured CD4+ T cells was subjected to TCR sequencing with the Oncomine TCR Beta short-read assay at the Johns Hopkins FTIC core. TCRdb handled the public reads itself, with Q25 trimming in fastp and clone calling in MiXCR, and kept productive beta chains. Identical CDR3 protein sequences are pooled into one entry, listed with their most common genes and DNA. This sample gives some 4,300 distinct CDR3 sequences in total; roughly 28% of them show up just once. Approximately 27% of the sample lies in the top ten.

Sequencing used CD4+ T cells from blood, cultured in vitro. The receptors were gathered from a human donor who had recovered from COVID-19.

This clonotype is categorized as medium-sized. V gene TRBV10-1 combines with J gene TRBJ1-2; D call uncertain. Between the trimmed V and J ends, which lost 0 bases and 8 bases, there was a span of 13 bases. This CDR3 is 14 amino acids long. The germline CDR1 and CDR2 sequences are WNHNN and SYGVQD (reference sequence). The CDR3 DNA follows: TGCGCCAGCAGTGAGTCCAACCGGTCCTGGGGCTACACCTTC. Translating gives CASSESNRSWGYTF.

This sequence joins TRBV5-1 and TRBJ2-5; TRBD2 might be the D (5 bases). This CDR3 comprises 15 residues. Trimming cost V 2 bases and J 1 base, with 12 bases left between them. The germline V gene has CDR1 SGHRS and CDR2 YFSETQ. The CDR3 DNA follows: TGCGCCAGCAGCTTAAGACTTAGCGCCCAAGAGACCCAGTACTTC. Its protein product is CASSLRLSAQETQYF. The whole variable domain, remainder taken from reference TRBV5-1 and TRBJ2-5, is KAGVTQTPRYLIKTRGQQVTLSCSPISGHRSVSWYQQTPGQGLQFLFEYFSETQRNKGNFPGRFSGRQFSNSRSEMNVSTLELGDSALYLCASSLRLSAQETQYFGPGTRLLVL.

The chain employs TRBV4-1 and TRBJ1-2; D ambiguous. V shed 0 bases and J shed 0 bases, with 11 bases lying between them. Germline CDR1 MGHRA, CDR2 YSYEKL. The CDR3 is 16 amino acids. In DNA form, the CDR3 reads TGCGCCAGCAGCCAAGATCGTACGGGAACTAACTATGGCTACACCTTC. Translating gives CASSQDRTGTNYGYTF.

Only a few counts were recorded for this clonotype. This chain connects TRBV4-1 to TRBJ1-1, with D possibly matching TRBD1 (5 bases). V lost 2 bases, J lost 6 bases, and 16 bases lay in between. CDR3 length: 15 residues. Germline V gene sequence: CDR1 MGHRA, CDR2 YSYEKL. CDR3 sequence: CASSQSQYLGAEAFF. The CDR3 DNA reads as TGCGCCAGCAGCCAATCCCAGTACTTGGGGGCTGAAGCTTTCTTT.

This clonotype was observed a few times. The chain has TRBV6-5 and TRBJ1-2; 8 bases align to TRBD1. The germline CDR1 and CDR2 sequences are MNHEY and SVGAGI. The CDR3 has 14 amino acids. Losses at the gene ends were 2 bases for V and 6 bases for J; bases not matched to a gene: 5. The CDR3 DNA reads TGTGCCAGCAGTTACGTGGACAGGGCGGATGGCTACACCTTC. It translates to CASSYVDRADGYTF.